The 31 T cell receptor beta chains in this list originate from one sample, sequenced in a study of T cells in localized non-small cell lung cancer. Only in-frame clones appear in the TCRdb table, and some are missing; sequencing was by immunoSEQ multiplex PCR. The table has tens of thousands of clones, 75% to 90% seen once. The sample in question was peripheral blood, obtained before any cancer treatment. The source of these receptors is a woman aged 40 to 75 with stage I lung adenocarcinoma.

The chain couples TRBV15 to TRBJ2-7; 8 nucleotides agree with TRBD1. Germline V lookup: CDR1 LNHNV, CDR2 YYDKDF (reference sequence). The CDR3 is 14 amino acids. The J segment lost 1 base and the V segment lost 4 bases, leaving 3 bases of the junction unmatched. CDR3: CATSTTGGSYEQYF. The CDR3 bases are TGTGCCACCAGCACAACAGGGGGGTCCTACGAGCAGTACTTC.

The chain joins TRBV9 to TRBJ2-3, with D possibly matching TRBD1 (6 bases). The CDR3 covers 15 residues. V lost 5 bases and J 5 bases, leaving 18 bases between the germline ends. The germline gives CDR1 SGDLS, CDR2 YYNGEE. DNA for the CDR3: TGTGCCAGCAGGAAAAATTGGGGGCCCAGAGATACGCAGTATTTT. It yields the protein CASRKNWGPRDTQYF.

This clone showed up just a few times. In the same sample, other DNA sequences code for this CDR3. This chain joins TRBV28 and TRBJ2-3, with 8 positions matching TRBD2. V gave up 3 bases and J gave up 6 bases; unmatched junction bases: 5. This CDR3 has 14 residues. Germline CDR1 reads MDHEN; CDR2 reads SYDVKM. The DNA for the CDR3 is TGTGCCAGCAGTTTTCTAGCGGGTACCGATACGCAGTATTTT. It translates to CASSFLAGTDTQYF.

This clone was seen ten or more times. The same CDR3 also results from other DNA sequences found in this sample. The rearrangement links TRBV10-3 to TRBJ1-2; D not resolved. V shed 6 bases and J shed 4 bases, with 12 bases lying between them. This CDR3 is built from 13 residues. Germline values: CDR1 ENHRY, CDR2 SYGVKD. In DNA, the CDR3 is TGTGCCATCAGCGCGGATCGCGGCTATGGCTACACCTTC. It specifies CAISADRGYGYTF.

This rearrangement joins TRBV18 to TRBJ2-3; 7 positions match TRBD1. The CDR3 runs 17 residues. V was clipped by 6 bases and J by 3 bases; unmatched bases: 15. Germline V gene sequence: CDR1 KGHSH, CDR2 LQKENI. CDR3 nucleotides: TGTGCCAGCTCCCCCCAGGACAGGCAAAAAACAACAGATACGCAGTATTTT. It codes for CASSPQDRQKTTDTQYF.

This chain joins TRBV7-2 and TRBJ1-2; 7 positions match TRBD1. CDR1 and CDR2 (germline): SGHTA, FQGNSA. With V trimmed by 0 bases and J by 4 bases, 5 bases remained unmatched. This CDR3 has 15 amino acids. As DNA, the CDR3 is TGTGCCAGCAGCTTAGCAGGGGGCGCGTCCTATGGCTACACCTTC. This encodes CASSLAGGASYGYTF.

The chain carries TRBV6-4 and TRBJ1-1; 8 bases are shared with TRBD1. The germline gives CDR1 MRHNA, CDR2 SNTAGT. CDR3 size: 14 residues. The V segment lost 6 bases and the J segment 5 bases; nucleotides outside the gene matches: 8. CDR3 protein: CASSPQGASTEAFF. The CDR3 DNA is TGTGCCAGCAGCCCCCAGGGGGCCTCGACTGAAGCTTTCTTT.

CDR3 bases: TGTGCCAGCAGTTTTTTCCCAGGGACCCATGGCTACACCTTC. Amino acid sequence: CASSFFPGTHGYTF. V is TRBV28 and J is TRBJ1-2, with D tentatively TRBD1 (5 bases). V was clipped by 3 bases and J by 6 bases, with 14 bases between them. The germline V gene encodes CDR1 MDHEN and CDR2 SYDVKM. This CDR3 region has 14 residues.

CDR3 sequence (DNA): TGTGCCAGCTCCTCCTCCGGGGGGACCCCCTACAATGAGCAGTTCTTC. This sequence encodes CASSSSGGTPYNEQFF. The V call is TRBV19, the J call TRBJ2-1; 7 bases map to TRBD2. The CDR3 runs 16 residues. Germline CDR1 and CDR2: LNHDA and SQIVND (reference sequence). The trim removed 9 bases at V and 2 bases at J, leaving 13 bases unmatched.

This chain joins TRBV10-3 and TRBJ2-3; unclear D gene. With 3 bases removed from V and 3 bases from J, the gap between germline ends came to 1 base. Germline values: CDR1 ENHRY, CDR2 SYGVKD. The CDR3 extends over 11 amino acids. The CDR3 protein is CAISETDTQYF. CDR3 bases: TGTGCCATCAGTGAAACAGATACGCAGTATTTT.

This clone was found a few times. V is TRBV19 and J is TRBJ1-5, with 7 bases aligning to TRBD1. The ends lost 6 bases at V and 4 bases at J; junction bases unmatched: 3. The V gene's germline CDR1 is LNHDA and CDR2 SQIVND (reference sequence). The CDR3 sequence is 13 residues long. CDR3 coding DNA: TGTGCCAGTAGCTGGGACAGAAATCAGCCCCAGCATTTT. Its protein product is CASSWDRNQPQHF.

This chain links TRBV29-1 with TRBJ1-1; D gene ambiguous. Germline-derived CDR1 and CDR2 are SQVTM and ANQGSEA. This CDR3 has 14 amino acids. V was pared by 8 bases and J by 1 base, with 17 bases between. The CDR3 is CSFSPAGANTEAFF. CDR3 in DNA: TGCAGCTTCTCGCCGGCGGGAGCGAACACTGAAGCTTTCTTT.

V is TRBV6-5 and J is TRBJ2-3; D is uncertain. The CDR3 runs to 11 residues. Germline V gene lookup returns CDR1 MNHEY and CDR2 SVGAGI. Trimming shortened V by 5 bases and J by 8 bases, and 8 bases separated the two germline ends. CDR3: CASSRLGTQYF. The CDR3 nucleotides read TGTGCCAGCAGTCGACTGGGTACGCAGTATTTT.

The chain carries TRBV7-2 and TRBJ2-3; 8 bases are a match to TRBD2. The CDR3 totals 17 residues. The ends lost 5 bases at V and 5 bases at J; junction bases unmatched: 15. CDR1 is SGHTA, CDR2 FQGNSA, per germline. CDR3 sequence reads: CASSLYGVAGGRDTQYF. CDR3 bases: TGTGCCAGCAGCCTCTATGGGGTCGCGGGGGGCCGAGATACGCAGTATTTT.

As for this clone: Within the sample, other DNA sequences also encode this same CDR3. This CDR3 reads CASSLDSSGNTIYF. In DNA, the CDR3 is TGCGCCAGCAGCTTGGATAGTTCTGGAAACACCATATATTTT. V is TRBV5-1 and J is TRBJ1-3; D unresolved. The CDR3 has 14 residues. Trimming cost V 0 bases and J 1 base, with 5 bases left between them. Germline V gene sequence: CDR1 SGHRS, CDR2 YFSETQ. The full variable domain, its missing parts supplied by reference TRBV5-1 and TRBJ1-3, is KAGVTQTPRYLIKTRGQQVTLSCSPISGHRSVSWYQQTPGQGLQFLFEYFSETQRNKGNFPGRFSGRQFSNSRSEMNVSTLELGDSALYLCASSLDSSGNTIYFGEGSWLTVV.

The J gene is TRBJ2-4, the V gene TRBV11-2; D not certain. Germline V gene data show CDR1 as SGHAT and CDR2 as FQNNGV. This CDR3 region has 14 residues. Trimming removed 3 bases from V and 2 bases from J, with 8 bases in between. The CDR3 DNA sequence: TGTGCCAGCAGCTTTGCAGGACCCAAAAACATTCAGTACTTC. Its translation is CASSFAGPKNIQYF. Supplemented by reference TRBV11-2 and TRBJ2-4, the full variable domain reads EAGVAQSPRYKIIEKRQSVAFWCNPISGHATLYWYQQILGQGPKLLIQFQNNGVVDDSQLPKDRFSAERLKGVDSTLKIQPAKLEDSAVYLCASSFAGPKNIQYFGAGTRLSVL.

The chain couples TRBV10-3 to TRBJ1-2; possible D gene TRBD1, 6 bases. The CDR3 loop spans 13 amino acids. The germline V gene encodes CDR1 ENHRY and CDR2 SYGVKD. V lost 7 bases, J lost 6 bases, and 15 bases lay in between. The CDR3 here is CAITPGGPDGYTF. CDR3 bases: TGTGCCATCACCCCGGGGGGGCCGGATGGCTACACCTTC.

The rearrangement links TRBV9 to TRBJ2-2; 8 bases map to TRBD2. V dropped 2 bases and J dropped 3; count of bases not matched to a gene: 0. There are 14 residues in the CDR3. Looked up from germline, CDR1 is SGDLS and CDR2 is YYNGEE. The CDR3: CASSVSGDTGELFF. CDR3 bases: TGTGCCAGCAGCGTTAGCGGGGACACCGGGGAGCTGTTTTTT.

The chain employs TRBV6-5 and TRBJ1-1; TRBD1 is a possible D gene (5 bases). V was shortened by 5 bases and J by 8 bases, with 9 bases between the two germline ends. Germline values: CDR1 MNHEY, CDR2 SVGAGI. This CDR3 spans 11 amino acids. As DNA, the CDR3 is TGTGCCAGCAGTACAGGAGACGAAGCTTTCTTT. As protein: CASSTGDEAFF.

The chain links TRBV10-1 to TRBJ2-7; 8 nucleotides match TRBD1. Germline V gene lookup returns CDR1 WNHNN and CDR2 SYGVQD (reference sequence). V trimming: 5 bases; J trimming: 7 bases; junction bases outside the gene matches: 7. The CDR3 consists of 13 residues. The CDR3 region is CASSPDREGEQYF. CDR3 nucleotide sequence: TGCGCCAGCAGTCCGGACAGGGAAGGGGAGCAGTACTTC.

The rearrangement joins TRBV10-3 to TRBJ1-3; no reliable D call. Germline CDR1 ENHRY, CDR2 SYGVKD. The CDR3 spans 15 residues. Trimming pared 4 bases from V and 2 bases from J, leaving 12 bases between. The CDR3 region has the DNA TGTGCCATCAGTGCGGCAGAACTCCCTGGAAACACCATATATTTT. Its protein is CAISAAELPGNTIYF.

The rearrangement joins TRBV27 to TRBJ1-5; 10 nucleotides line up with TRBD1. The V and J ends lost 8 bases and 3 bases, in that order; junction bases with no gene match: 10. This CDR3 has 16 residues. Germline loops: CDR1 MNHEY, CDR2 SMNVEV (reference sequence). CDR3 coding DNA: TGTGCCAGCCTCACGACAGGGGGCCCTCCCAATCAGCCCCAGCATTTT. This gives the protein CASLTTGGPPNQPQHF.

This clone was recorded once. This sequence joins TRBV5-5 and TRBJ1-1; 7 bases match TRBD1. The CDR3 loop spans 15 amino acids. From germline, CDR1 is SGHKS and CDR2 YYEKEE (reference sequence). J lost 7 bases, V lost 0 bases, and 9 bases had no gene match. The CDR3 DNA sequence: TGTGCCAGCAGCTTGGGAGGGGGCGCGGGCGTTGAAGCTTTCTTT. Its translation is CASSLGGGAGVEAFF.

The chain recombines TRBV6-1 with TRBJ1-1; D gene uncertain. The CDR3 length is 11 residues. V lost 6 bases, J lost 7 bases, and 9 bases lay in between. Germline assignment: CDR1 MNHNS and CDR2 SASEGT. The CDR3 bases are TGTGCCAGCAGCTACTCCGGTGAAGCTTTCTTT. Amino acid sequence: CASSYSGEAFF.

This rearrangement joins TRBV19 to TRBJ1-4, with D possibly matching TRBD1 (5 bases). Trimming left V 6 bases short and J 7 bases short, with 15 bases between. The CDR3 is 14 residues long. The germline CDR1 and CDR2 sequences are LNHDA and SQIVND (reference sequence). CDR3 DNA: TGTGCCAGTAGACCCCAGATGAGGGGTGAAAAACTGTTTTTT. It is translated as CASRPQMRGEKLFF. The full variable domain, with the rest looked up from reference TRBV19 and TRBJ1-4, is DGGITQSPKYLFRKEGQNVTLSCEQNLNHDAMYWYRQDPGQGLRLIYYSQIVNDFQKGDIAEGYSVSREKKESFPLTVTSAQKNPTAFYLCASRPQMRGEKLFFGSGTQLSVL.

The rearrangement uses TRBV2 and TRBJ2-7; D ambiguous. Trimming pared 6 bases from V and 7 bases from J, leaving 16 bases between. The CDR3 sequence is 13 residues long. Germline V gene lookup returns CDR1 SNHLY and CDR2 FYNNEI. CDR3 loop: CASSYDSVREQYF. CDR3 nucleotide sequence: TGTGCCAGCAGCTACGACTCCGTGAGGGAGCAGTACTTC.

The rearrangement uses TRBV28 and TRBJ1-1; D is uncertain. V was shortened by 7 bases and J by 5 bases, with 11 bases between the two germline ends. This CDR3 has 12 residues. Germline CDR1 reads MDHEN; CDR2 reads SYDVKM. The CDR3 region is CASNPGETEAFF. For the CDR3, the DNA is TGTGCCAGCAATCCAGGAGAGACTGAAGCTTTCTTT. The variable domain in full, completed from reference TRBV28 and TRBJ1-1, reads DVKVTQSSRYLVKRTGEKVFLECVQDMDHENMFWYRQDPGLGLRLIYFSYDVKMKEKGDIPEGYSVSREKKERFSLILESASTNQTSMYLCASNPGETEAFFGQGTRLTVV.

The rearrangement uses TRBV5-1 and TRBJ1-6, with 7 bases identical to TRBD1. V lost 2 bases and J lost 10; bases outside the gene matches: 3. Germline CDR1 and CDR2: SGHRS and YFSETQ. The CDR3 is 13 residues long. CDR3 residues: CASSLGRGSPLHF. Written as DNA, the CDR3 is TGCGCCAGCAGCTTAGGCAGGGGGTCACCCCTCCACTTT.

The chain uses TRBV5-1 and TRBJ1-2; TRBD1 agrees at 9 bases. This CDR3 spans 19 amino acids. Germline V lookup: CDR1 SGHRS, CDR2 YFSETQ. V was clipped by 3 bases and J by 1 base; unmatched bases: 16. CDR3 in DNA: TGCGCCAGCAGCTCCCCTTCGGTGGGACAGGGCAAGGATAACTATGGCTACACCTTC. Translating gives CASSSPSVGQGKDNYGYTF.

This chain connects TRBV13 to TRBJ2-3; tentatively, D is TRBD1 or TRBD2 (5 bases each). CDR1 and CDR2 (germline): PRHDT, FYEKMQ (reference sequence). The CDR3 length is 18 residues. V lost 5 bases, J lost 2 bases, and 23 bases lay in between. CDR3 nucleotides: TGTGCCAGCAGCGGATCCGGGACCACTTTTTCTAACACAGATACGCAGTATTTT. It yields the protein CASSGSGTTFSNTDTQYF.

The chain couples TRBV7-9 to TRBJ1-5, with a tentative D call TRBD1 (6 bases). Trimming cost V 1 base and J 0 bases, with 19 bases left between them. CDR1 and CDR2 (germline): SEHNR, FQNEAQ (reference sequence). The CDR3 sequence is 19 residues long. CDR3 nucleotides: TGTGCCAGCAGCTTAGGGGCAGGGGAGGCCAACGATAGCAATCAGCCCCAGCATTTT. It is translated as CASSLGAGEANDSNQPQHF.